This T cell receptor (beta chain) emerged from a study of graft-versus-host responses after intestinal transplantation. Study details: Anti-thymocyte globulin induction was given to all recipients, followed by tacrolimus and steroids for approximately three years. General study results and limits: An association linked early post-transplant HvG declines with peak circulating GvH clone levels. The study found high graft-versus-host to host-versus-graft clonal ratios in allografts of patients with graft-donor T cell macrochimerism. Marrow from the recipient contained GvH clones, some of which had appeared first in ileum or blood.

V shed 3 bases and J 6 bases; nucleotides not matched to a gene: 7. From germline, CDR1 is SEHNR and CDR2 FQNEAQ (reference sequence). The CDR3 runs to 14 residues. Profiled with immunoSEQ multiplex PCR; TCRdb holds only in-frame clones, not every one. Altogether 95,000 to 150,000 clones are present, 95% being singletons, with the ten largest covering more than 3%. With respect to this clone: The antigen remains unidentified.

This sequence joins TRBV7-9 and TRBJ2-5, with 7 bases identical to TRBD2. The material sequenced was unstimulated CD8+ T cells sorted from spleen or lymph node cells, taken before intestinal transplant. This receptor was identified in a human donor who received an intestinal transplant. The CDR3 region is CASSLGEGMKTQYF. Written as DNA, the CDR3 is TGTGCCAGCAGCTTGGGGGAGGGGATGAAGACCCAGTACTTC.